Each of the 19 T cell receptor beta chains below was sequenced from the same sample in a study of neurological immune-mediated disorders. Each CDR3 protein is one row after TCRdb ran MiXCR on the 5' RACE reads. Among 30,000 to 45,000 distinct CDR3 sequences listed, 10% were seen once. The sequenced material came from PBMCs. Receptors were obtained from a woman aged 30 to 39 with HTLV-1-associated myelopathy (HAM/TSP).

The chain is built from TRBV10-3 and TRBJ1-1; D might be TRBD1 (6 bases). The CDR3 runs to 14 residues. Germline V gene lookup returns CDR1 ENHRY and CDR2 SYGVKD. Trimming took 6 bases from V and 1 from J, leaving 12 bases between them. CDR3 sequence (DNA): TGTGCCATCAGCCGAGGGGGAGCGAACACTGAAGCTTTCTTT. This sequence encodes CAISRGGANTEAFF.

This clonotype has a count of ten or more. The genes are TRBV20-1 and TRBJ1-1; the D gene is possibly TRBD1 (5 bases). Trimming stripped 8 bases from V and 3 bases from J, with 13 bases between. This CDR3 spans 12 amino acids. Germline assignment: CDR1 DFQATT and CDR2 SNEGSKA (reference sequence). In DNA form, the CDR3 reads TGCAGTTATGCTAAGGGGCACACTGAAGCTTTCTTT. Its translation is CSYAKGHTEAFF.

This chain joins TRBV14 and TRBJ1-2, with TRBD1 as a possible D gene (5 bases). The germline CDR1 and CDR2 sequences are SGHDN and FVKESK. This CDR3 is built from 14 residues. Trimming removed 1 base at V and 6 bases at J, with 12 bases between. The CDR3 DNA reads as TGTGCCAGCAGCCAAGTAGGGACGTACGATGGCTACACCTTC. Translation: CASSQVGTYDGYTF. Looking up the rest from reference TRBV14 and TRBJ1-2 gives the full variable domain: EAGVTQFPSHSVIEKGQTVTLRCDPISGHDNLYWYRRVMGKEIKFLLHFVKESKQDESGMPNNRFLAERTGGTYSTLKVQPAELEDSGVYFCASSQVGTYDGYTFGSGTRLTVV.

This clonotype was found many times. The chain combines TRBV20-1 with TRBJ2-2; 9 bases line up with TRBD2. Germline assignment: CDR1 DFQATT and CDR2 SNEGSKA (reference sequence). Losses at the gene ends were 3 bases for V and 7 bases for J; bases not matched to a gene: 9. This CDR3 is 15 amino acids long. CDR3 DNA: TGCAGTGCTAGTCTGGAGCGGGGGGATCACGGGGAGCTGTTTTTT. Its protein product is CSASLERGDHGELFF.

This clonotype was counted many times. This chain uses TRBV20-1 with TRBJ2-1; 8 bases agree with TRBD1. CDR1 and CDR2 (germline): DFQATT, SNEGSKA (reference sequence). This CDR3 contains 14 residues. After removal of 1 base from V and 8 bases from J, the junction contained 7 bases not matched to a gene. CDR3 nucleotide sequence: TGCAGTGCTAGAGTCAGGGGGCGCGGGCATGAGCAGTTCTTC. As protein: CSARVRGRGHEQFF.

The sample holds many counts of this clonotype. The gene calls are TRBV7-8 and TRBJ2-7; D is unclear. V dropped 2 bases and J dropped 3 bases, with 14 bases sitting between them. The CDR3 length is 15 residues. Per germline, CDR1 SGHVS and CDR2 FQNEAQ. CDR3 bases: TGTGCCAGCAGCTTATATGCCCAGCGAGTCTACGAGCAGTACTTC. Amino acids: CASSLYAQRVYEQYF.

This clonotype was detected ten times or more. CDR3: CASSAGQGYNEQFF. Here the CDR3 DNA reads TGCGCCAGCAGCGCGGGACAGGGATACAATGAGCAGTTCTTC. The J gene is TRBJ2-1, the V gene TRBV5-1, with 9 bases lining up with TRBD1. J was trimmed by 4 bases and V by 4 bases; bases with no gene match: 3. CDR1 and CDR2 from the germline V gene are SGHRS and YFSETQ. This CDR3 region has 14 residues.

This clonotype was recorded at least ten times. The DNA for the CDR3 is TGTGCCATCAGTGAAGGGGACAGGGCCACCTACGAGCAGTACTTC. Translating it yields CAISEGDRATYEQYF. This chain uses TRBV10-3 with TRBJ2-7, with 9 bases identical to TRBD1. This CDR3 spans 15 amino acids. Trimming cost V 3 bases and J 2 bases; bases outside gene matches: 5. Germline V gene sequence: CDR1 ENHRY, CDR2 SYGVKD.

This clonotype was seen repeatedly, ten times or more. In nucleotides, the CDR3 is TGTGCCAGCAGCCCCGGACAGGGTGGGGTAGGGTTCTTC. Translation: CASSPGQGGVGFF. The gene calls are TRBV7-2 and TRBJ2-1, with 8 bases identical to TRBD1. Germline CDR1 is SGHTA and CDR2 is FQGNSA. The CDR3 consists of 13 residues. J lost 15 bases, V lost 5 bases, and 12 bases had no gene match.

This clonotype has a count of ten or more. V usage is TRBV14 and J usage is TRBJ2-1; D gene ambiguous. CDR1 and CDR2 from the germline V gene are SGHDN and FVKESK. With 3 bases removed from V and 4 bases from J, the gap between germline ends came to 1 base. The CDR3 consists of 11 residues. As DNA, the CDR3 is TGTGCCAGCAGCCAGTACAATGAGCAGTTCTTC. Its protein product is CASSQYNEQFF.

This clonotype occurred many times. CDR3 region: CASSFTGEAQYF. The CDR3 DNA sequence: TGTGCCAGCAGTTTTACCGGGGAGGCGCAGTATTTT. The chain joins TRBV6-5 to TRBJ2-3; D is possibly TRBD2 (6 bases). This CDR3 is 12 amino acids long. The V and J ends lost 4 bases and 10 bases respectively, with 12 bases between them. CDR1 is MNHEY, CDR2 SVGAGI, per germline.

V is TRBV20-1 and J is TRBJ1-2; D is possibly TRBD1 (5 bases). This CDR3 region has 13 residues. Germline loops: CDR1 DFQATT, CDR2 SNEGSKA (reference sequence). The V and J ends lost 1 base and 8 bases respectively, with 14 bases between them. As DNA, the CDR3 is TGCAGTGCTAGAGTTCAGGGAAGTGGCGGCTACACCTTC. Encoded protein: CSARVQGSGGYTF.

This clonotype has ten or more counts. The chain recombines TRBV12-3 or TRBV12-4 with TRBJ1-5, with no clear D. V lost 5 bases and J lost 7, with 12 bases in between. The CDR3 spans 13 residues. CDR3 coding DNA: TGTGCCAGCAGTCGTAGCCGTGACCAGCCCCAGCATTTT. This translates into CASSRSRDQPQHF.

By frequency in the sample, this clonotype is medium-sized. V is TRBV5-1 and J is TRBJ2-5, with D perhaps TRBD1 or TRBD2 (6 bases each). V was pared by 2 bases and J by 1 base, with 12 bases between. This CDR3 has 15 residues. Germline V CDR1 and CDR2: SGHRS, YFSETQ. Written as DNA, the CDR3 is TGCGCCAGCAGCTTCGGGGGCCAGGGCCAAGAGACCCAGTACTTC. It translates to CASSFGGQGQETQYF.

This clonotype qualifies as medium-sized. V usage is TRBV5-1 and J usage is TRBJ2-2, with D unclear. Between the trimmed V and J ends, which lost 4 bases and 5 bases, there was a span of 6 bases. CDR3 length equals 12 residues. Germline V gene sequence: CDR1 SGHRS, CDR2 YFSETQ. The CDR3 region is CASSPVTGELFF. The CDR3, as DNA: TGCGCCAGCAGCCCTGTGACCGGGGAGCTGTTTTTT.

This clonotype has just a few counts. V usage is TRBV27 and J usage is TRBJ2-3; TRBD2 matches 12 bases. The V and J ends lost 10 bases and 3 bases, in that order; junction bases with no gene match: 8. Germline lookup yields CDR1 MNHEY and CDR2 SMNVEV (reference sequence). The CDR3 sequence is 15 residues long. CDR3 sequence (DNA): TGTGCCACCAGCCTACTAGCGGGGGGAACAGATACGCAGTATTTT. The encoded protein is CATSLLAGGTDTQYF.

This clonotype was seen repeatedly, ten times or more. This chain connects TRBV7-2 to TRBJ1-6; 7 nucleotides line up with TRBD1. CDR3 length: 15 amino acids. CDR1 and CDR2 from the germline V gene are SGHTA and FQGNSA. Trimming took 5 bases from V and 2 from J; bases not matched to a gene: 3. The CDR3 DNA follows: TGTGCCAGCAGCGCGGGACAGACCTATAATTCACCCCTCCACTTT. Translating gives CASSAGQTYNSPLHF. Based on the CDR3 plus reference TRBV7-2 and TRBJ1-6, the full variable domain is GAGVSQSPSNKVTEKGKDVELRCDPISGHTALYWYRQSLGQGLEFLIYFQGNSAPDKSGLPSDRFSAERTGGSVSTLTIQRTQQEDSAVYLCASSAGQTYNSPLHFGNGTRLTVT.

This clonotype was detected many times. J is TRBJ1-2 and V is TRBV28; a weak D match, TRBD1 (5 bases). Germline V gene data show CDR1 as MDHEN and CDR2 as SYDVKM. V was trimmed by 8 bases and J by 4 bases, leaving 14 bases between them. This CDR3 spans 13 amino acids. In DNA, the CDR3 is TGTGCCAGCTACAACGGGACGGTCTATGGCTACACCTTC. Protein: CASYNGTVYGYTF.

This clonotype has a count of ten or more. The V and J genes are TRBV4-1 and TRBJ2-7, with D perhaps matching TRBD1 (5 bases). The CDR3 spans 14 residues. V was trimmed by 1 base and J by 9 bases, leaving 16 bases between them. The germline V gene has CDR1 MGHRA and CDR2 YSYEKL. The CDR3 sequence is CASSQVYSGKGQYF. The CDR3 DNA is TGCGCCAGCAGCCAAGTCTATTCAGGGAAGGGGCAGTACTTC.